Sequencing of this T cell receptor beta chain was carried out in a study of T cell changes during pregnancy in multiple sclerosis. This CDR3 has 15 residues. Deletions cut 5 bases from V and 8 bases from J, with 21 bases between. CDR1 and CDR2 from the germline V gene are SGHAT and FQDESV (reference sequence). Sequenced by immunoSEQ multiplex PCR; TCRdb stores in-frame clones only, minus some. The table shows approximately 60,000 clones, with around 92% occurring only once. The chain employs TRBV11-1 and TRBJ1-2; TRBD1 might be the D (6 bases). This clonotype was obtained from a female donor in good health, enrolled as a control in a pregnancy study. Sequencing used peripheral blood, obtained in the second trimester of pregnancy. In DNA, the CDR3 is TGTGCCAGCAGCGCCTCCAGGACAGCCGTGGGGGGCTACACCTTC. This translates into CASSASRTAVGGYTF. The variable domain in full, completed from reference TRBV11-1 and TRBJ1-2, reads EAEVAQSPRYKITEKSQAVAFWCDPISGHATLYWYRQILGQGPELLVQFQDESVVDDSQLPKDRFSAERLKGVDSTLKIQPAELGDSAMYLCASSASRTAVGGYTFGSGTRLTVV.